This TCR beta chain is drawn from a study of shared T cell receptors in the human thymus. The CDR3 runs to 13 residues. Deletions cut 4 bases from V and 9 bases from J, with 14 bases between. The germline V gene has CDR1 SGHRS and CDR2 YFSETQ. Data came from immunoSEQ multiplex PCR; TCRdb stores just in-frame clones and leaves some out. The sample contains some 640,000 clones, about 87% of which appear only once. This same sample was also taken into another study, of human thymus T cells. From that second work: Serving as donors were healthy Finnish infants, each of whom was having open corrective surgery for congenital heart defects. Thymic samples were excised during corrective heart operations. Usage of V and J genes appeared biased in thymic and blood repertoires. Highly overlapping thymic repertoires among unrelated individuals were reported in related research.

This chain links TRBV5-1 with TRBJ2-1; a weak D match, TRBD2 (6 bases). The sample consisted of thymocytes. The sequence derives from a boy under three years old with a congenital heart defect. CDR3 amino acids: CASSLYQAGEQFF. The CDR3, as DNA: TGCGCCAGCAGCCTGTATCAAGCGGGTGAGCAGTTCTTC.